The 26 T cell receptor beta chains in this list originate from one sample, sequenced in a study of CD8+ T cells in alopecia areata. Indicated treatment: oral pan-JAK inhibitor, 5-10 mg twice daily. Isolated RNA was reverse transcribed into cDNA used as the sequencing template. Produced via immunoSEQ multiplex PCR; TCRdb's table is partial and in-frame only. The data hold about 160,000 clones, with around 71% observed a single time. Material: CD4+ T cells sorted from blood, obtained at week 4, from a patient treated with tofacitinib. The receptors originated from a human donor with alopecia areata.

J is TRBJ1-2 and V is TRBV30; D call uncertain. Trimming stripped 2 bases from V and 4 bases from J, with 11 bases between. The CDR3 consists of 13 residues. Germline CDR1 is GTSNPN and CDR2 is SVGIG (reference sequence). CDR3 residues: CAWSPATLYGYTF. The DNA for the CDR3 is TGTGCCTGGAGTCCGGCTACCCTCTATGGCTACACCTTC.

This rearrangement joins TRBV15 to TRBJ1-2, with a tentative D call TRBD1 (5 bases). V gave up 3 bases and J gave up 6 bases, with 14 bases separating them. CDR1 is LNHNV, CDR2 YYDKDF, per germline (reference sequence). The CDR3 extends over 14 amino acids. The DNA of the CDR3 is TGTGCCACCAGCAGCCCCCAGGGTGTTGATGGCTACACCTTC. It yields the protein CATSSPQGVDGYTF.

This clone was seen a single time. The CDR3 DNA sequence: TGCAGCGTTCACAGGGCCTCCAACACTGAAGCTTTCTTT. The encoded protein is CSVHRASNTEAFF. The chain links TRBV29-1 to TRBJ1-1, with a weak D call TRBD1 (6 bases). The germline V gene encodes CDR1 SQVTM and CDR2 ANQGSEA. This CDR3 is built from 13 residues. V lost 5 bases to trimming and J lost 2 bases, with 12 bases between them.

As to this clone: Other DNA sequences in this specimen translate into the identical CDR3. The genes are TRBV18 and TRBJ1-2; tentatively, D is TRBD1 (6 bases). Trimming shortened V by 3 bases and J by 2 bases, and 7 bases separated the two germline ends. Germline V CDR1 and CDR2: KGHSH, LQKENI. The CDR3 has 13 residues. CDR3: CASSPDRNYGYTF. The CDR3, as DNA: TGTGCCAGCTCACCCGACAGGAACTATGGCTACACCTTC. The whole variable domain, filled in from reference TRBV18 and TRBJ1-2, reads NAGVMQNPRHLVRRRGQEARLRCSPMKGHSHVYWYRQLPEEGLKFMVYLQKENIIDESGMPKERFSAEFPKEGPSILRIQQVVRGDSAAYFCASSPDRNYGYTFGSGTRLTVV.

This clone was picked up a small number of times. V gene TRBV10-3 combines with J gene TRBJ1-2; D ambiguous. This CDR3 has 12 amino acids. Between the trimmed V and J ends, which lost 4 bases and 8 bases, there was a span of 11 bases. Germline CDR1 is ENHRY and CDR2 is SYGVKD. The CDR3 sequence is CAISVLPGGYTF. The CDR3 coding sequence is TGTGCCATCAGTGTTTTACCAGGAGGCTACACCTTC.

The rearrangement joins TRBV6-5 to TRBJ2-3; TRBD2 matches 7 bases. The V gene's germline CDR1 is MNHEY and CDR2 SVGAGI. The V segment lost 2 bases and the J segment 3 bases; nucleotides outside the gene matches: 8. CDR3 length: 16 residues. The CDR3 DNA sequence: TGTGCCAGCAGTTACGGGCAGGGAGGGAGGACAGATACGCAGTATTTT. Its translation is CASSYGQGGRTDTQYF.

This sequence joins TRBV30 and TRBJ2-7, with unresolved D. Trimming cost V 1 base and J 7 bases, with 8 bases left between them. The germline V gene encodes CDR1 GTSNPN and CDR2 SVGIG (reference sequence). CDR3 size: 11 residues. In DNA, the CDR3 is TGTGCCTGGAGTGCTGGGCCTGAGCAGTACTTC. Translated, it gives CAWSAGPEQYF. The whole variable domain, filled in from reference TRBV30 and TRBJ2-7, reads SQTIHQWPATLVQPVGSPLSLECTVEGTSNPNLYWYRQAAGRGLQLLFYSVGIGQISSEVPQNLSASRPQDRQFILSSKKLLLSDSGFYLCAWSAGPEQYFGPGTRLTVT.

The chain links TRBV30 to TRBJ2-5; TRBD2 is a possible D gene (5 bases). The CDR3 runs to 16 residues. V lost 1 base to trimming and J lost 5 bases, with 20 bases between them. Germline V gene sequence: CDR1 GTSNPN, CDR2 SVGIG (reference sequence). CDR3 nucleotide sequence: TGTGCCTGGAGTGCCCCTGAGTTAGCGACGAGGGAGACCCAGTACTTC. It is translated as CAWSAPELATRETQYF.

This clone has just one count. This rearrangement joins TRBV20-1 to TRBJ1-1; D gene uncertain. The germline V gene encodes CDR1 DFQATT and CDR2 SNEGSKA (reference sequence). The ends were cut back, 3 bases at V and 6 bases at J, with 5 bases in the middle. The CDR3 length is 10 residues. The CDR3 DNA sequence: TGCAGTGCTAGTAGGCCTGAAGCTTTCTTT. It codes for CSASRPEAFF.

The CDR3 loop reads CASSLRGRDTRSSYNEQFF. The CDR3 DNA sequence: TGTGCCAGCAGCTTACGGGGTAGGGACACAAGGAGCTCCTACAATGAGCAGTTCTTC. The V call is TRBV11-2, the J call TRBJ2-1, with D possibly TRBD1 on 6 matching bases. Per the germline V gene, CDR1 is SGHAT and CDR2 is FQNNGV. V was clipped by 2 bases and J by 0 bases, with 20 bases between them. The CDR3 has 19 residues.

This clone was counted a few times. The rearrangement joins TRBV29-1 to TRBJ2-1; the match to TRBD2 covers 8 bases. CDR1 SQVTM and CDR2 ANQGSEA come from the germline V gene. The V gene end was trimmed by 4 bases and the J gene end by 3 bases; junction bases not matched to a gene: 5. The CDR3 loop spans 14 amino acids. The CDR3 sequence: CSVGRGGDYNEQFF. CDR3 DNA: TGCAGCGTTGGCCGGGGGGGTGACTACAATGAGCAGTTCTTC.

This chain links TRBV14 with TRBJ2-7; possible D gene TRBD1, 5 bases. This CDR3 comprises 12 residues. Germline CDR1 is SGHDN and CDR2 is FVKESK. The V gene lost 2 bases and the J gene lost 4 bases, with 6 bases spanning the gap. The CDR3 DNA reads as TGTGCCAGCAGCCAACAGGGTTACGAGCAGTACTTC. This sequence encodes CASSQQGYEQYF.

The chain employs TRBV5-1 and TRBJ1-6; TRBD1 is a possible D gene (6 bases). Germline V gene lookup returns CDR1 SGHRS and CDR2 YFSETQ. The CDR3 has 15 residues. Trimming pared 4 bases from V and 7 bases from J, leaving 15 bases between. The CDR3 nucleotides are TGCGCCAGCAGCCAACGACAGGCCACCAATTCACCCCTCCACTTT. It is translated as CASSQRQATNSPLHF.

The J gene is TRBJ1-6, the V gene TRBV27; 8 bases line up with TRBD1. This CDR3 has 15 residues. V shed 5 bases, J shed 10 bases, and the junction held 10 bases outside the gene matches. Per germline, CDR1 MNHEY and CDR2 SMNVEV (reference sequence). DNA of the CDR3: TGTGCCAGCAGTCCACGGACAGGGAGGGGGTCACCCCTCCACTTT. It codes for CASSPRTGRGSPLHF.

The chain has TRBV7-2 and TRBJ1-1; 8 bases are shared with TRBD1. In germline, CDR1 is SGHTA, CDR2 FQGNSA. Trimming cost V 7 bases and J 1 base; bases outside gene matches: 8. The CDR3 sequence is 15 residues long. The CDR3 DNA follows: TGTGCCAGCAACTTTCGTGACAGGGGGAACACTGAAGCTTTCTTT. The encoded protein is CASNFRDRGNTEAFF. Full variable domain (remainder filled in from reference TRBV7-2 and TRBJ1-1): GAGVSQSPSNKVTEKGKDVELRCDPISGHTALYWYRQSLGQGLEFLIYFQGNSAPDKSGLPSDRFSAERTGGSVSTLTIQRTQQEDSAVYLCASNFRDRGNTEAFFGQGTRLTVV.

Only a few counts were recorded for this clone. CDR3 bases: TGTGCCAGCAGTTATGGGAGTTCCTGGGATGGCTACACCTTC. Its translation is CASSYGSSWDGYTF. The J gene is TRBJ1-2, the V gene TRBV6-6; D is unclear. V lost 3 bases and J lost 6, with 14 bases in between. The CDR3 sequence is 14 residues long. Germline V gene sequence: CDR1 MNHNY, CDR2 SVGAGI (reference sequence).

This clone was seen only once. This chain joins TRBV29-1 and TRBJ2-5; the D gene could be TRBD1 or TRBD2 (6 bases each). V lost 6 bases, J lost 5 bases, and 16 bases lay in between. The germline V gene has CDR1 SQVTM and CDR2 ANQGSEA. The CDR3 totals 13 residues. CDR3 sequence reads: CSVESQGRETQYF. DNA of the CDR3: TGCAGCGTGGAGTCGCAGGGGAGGGAGACCCAGTACTTC.

This chain uses TRBV11-3 with TRBJ2-7; weak D call: TRBD2 (6 bases). Trimming removed 3 bases at V and 7 bases at J, with 13 bases between. This CDR3 has 13 residues. Germline V lookup: CDR1 SGHNT, CDR2 YENEEA. Here the CDR3 reads CASSLWPSGEQYF. DNA of the CDR3: TGTGCCAGCAGCTTGTGGCCGAGCGGGGAGCAGTACTTC.

The chain combines TRBV29-1 with TRBJ2-7; TRBD1 agrees at 10 bases. The V and J ends lost 0 bases and 2 bases, in that order; junction bases with no gene match: 4. The CDR3 consists of 15 residues. CDR1 is SQVTM, CDR2 ANQGSEA, per germline. In DNA, the CDR3 is TGCAGCGTTGAAGAAGGGACAGGGGCGACCTACGAGCAGTACTTC. This gives the protein CSVEEGTGATYEQYF.

There are a few counts of this clone. The chain recombines TRBV5-1 with TRBJ1-6, with 8 bases matching TRBD1. Per germline, CDR1 SGHRS and CDR2 YFSETQ. This CDR3 contains 15 residues. V was clipped by 4 bases and J by 10 bases; unmatched bases: 10. In DNA form, the CDR3 reads TGCGCCAGCAGCCGTGGGGGACAGGAGGCCTCACCCCTCCACTTT. It specifies CASSRGGQEASPLHF.

The genes are TRBV2 and TRBJ1-1, with D possibly matching TRBD1 (6 bases). V was trimmed by 6 bases and J by 3 bases, leaving 11 bases between them. Germline V gene lookup returns CDR1 SNHLY and CDR2 FYNNEI. The CDR3 length is 13 residues. This chain's CDR3 is CASRSDRHTEAFF. The CDR3 DNA follows: TGTGCCAGCAGATCGGACAGACACACTGAAGCTTTCTTT.

As regards this clone: This same CDR3 is encoded by further DNA sequences in the sample. The chain joins TRBV9 to TRBJ2-3, with D uncertain. Germline V gene sequence: CDR1 SGDLS, CDR2 YYNGEE. The CDR3 is 13 amino acids. V lost 0 bases, J lost 3 bases, and 5 bases lay in between. Here the CDR3 reads CASSVDRTDTQYF. The CDR3 DNA reads as TGTGCCAGCAGCGTAGATCGGACAGATACGCAGTATTTT.

This clone was detected only a few times. The V and J genes are TRBV15 and TRBJ1-1, with TRBD1 as a possible D gene (6 bases). The V end lost 0 bases, the J end lost 4 bases, and 15 bases lay between the germline ends. The germline gives CDR1 LNHNV, CDR2 YYDKDF (reference sequence). The CDR3 consists of 16 residues. The CDR3 loop is CATSRDQWGAGTEAFF. In DNA, the CDR3 is TGTGCCACCAGCAGAGATCAGTGGGGGGCCGGCACTGAAGCTTTCTTT.

In regard to this clone: Sequence at one end of the junction differs from germline and may be a read error. This rearrangement joins TRBV18 to TRBJ1-1, with 8 bases aligning to TRBD1. Germline CDR1 reads KGHSH; CDR2 reads LQKENI. The CDR3 is 11 residues long. The CDR3 DNA reads as TGTGCCAGCTCACCGGGACAGGACCTCATCTTT. It is translated as CASSPGQDLIF.

The chain uses TRBV6-5 and TRBJ2-7; TRBD2 matches at 8 bases. From germline, CDR1 is MNHEY and CDR2 SVGAGI. V was clipped by 5 bases and J by 1 base; unmatched bases: 1. The CDR3 is 13 amino acids. CDR3 protein: CASSTSGSYEQYF. Written as DNA, the CDR3 is TGTGCCAGCAGTACTAGCGGATCCTACGAGCAGTACTTC.

V is TRBV7-2 and J is TRBJ1-5; D uncertain. V was trimmed by 0 bases and J by 1 base, leaving 1 base between them. CDR1 is SGHTA, CDR2 FQGNSA, per germline. The CDR3 length is 13 residues. The CDR3 DNA is TGTGCCAGCAGCTTAGCCAGCAATCAGCCCCAGCATTTT. Its translation is CASSLASNQPQHF.